The T cell receptor beta chain under discussion was sequenced for a study of Ad26.COV2.S vaccination and SARS-CoV-2 variants. Sequencing was performed with immunoSEQ multiplex PCR; in TCRdb, only in-frame clones are kept and a portion is missing. The data show about 480,000 clones, around 88% seen once. Treatment indicated: over 15 received Ad26.COV2.S at low or high dose, single or two shots; 5 received placebo; per-sample allocation not given. Sample collection was performed on day 63 after the first vaccine or placebo injection. Built on an Ad26 vector, the vaccine expressed Wuhan-strain SARS-CoV-2 spike. Study findings and constraints: Comparable non-spike TCR breadth was observed in vaccine and placebo recipients. Analytic work on TCR breadth and depth might have understated the full extent of total T cell responses.

A remark on this clone: The antigen remains undetermined.

CDR3 length: 13 residues. Germline loops: CDR1 LNHDA, CDR2 SQIVND (reference sequence). Trimming removed 5 bases at V and 4 bases at J, with 11 bases between. Specimen: peripheral blood, collected in a trial of Ad26.COV2.S vaccine versus placebo. The sequence derives from a person between 18 and 59 years old who received the Ad26.COV2.S COVID-19 vaccine or a placebo. This chain links TRBV19 with TRBJ1-2; no firm D call. The CDR3 nucleotides are TGTGCCAGTAGTGCGGCAGACCGCTATGGCTACACCTTC. Protein product: CASSAADRYGYTF.